Below are 12 T cell receptor beta chains sequenced from a single sample in a study of blood T cell repertoires in COVID-19 (dated by TCRdb to about 2020). The library was prepared using the immunoSEQ multiplex PCR assay. What TCRdb holds here is the immuneACCESS table cut down to in-frame rearrangements. Part of the clones is not present; checked against another copy, under half of the missing clones reflect an unresolved V gene, and the others are unexplained. Counted in this sample were 200,000 or so clones; 84% of them appeared once. Jointly, the top ten make up roughly 20% of the sample. The sample comprised peripheral blood. Every receptor here comes from a human donor in a cohort sampled during active COVID-19.

The chain couples TRBV15 to TRBJ2-1; 10 bases match TRBD1. CDR3 size: 15 residues. V dropped 1 base and J dropped 12; count of bases not matched to a gene: 9. CDR1 and CDR2 (germline): LNHNV, YYDKDF (reference sequence). CDR3 in amino acids: CATSRVGTGVSGQFF. CDR3 nucleotide sequence: TGTGCCACCAGCAGAGTCGGGACAGGGGTGTCTGGGCAGTTCTTC.

The chain recombines TRBV7-9 with TRBJ2-7; D unclear. CDR3 size: 12 residues. Germline assignment: CDR1 SEHNR and CDR2 FQNEAQ (reference sequence). Trimming pared 5 bases from V and 3 bases from J, leaving 8 bases between. CDR3 in DNA: TGTGCCAGCAGCCCTCGAGGCTACGAGCAGTACTTC. Protein product: CASSPRGYEQYF.

The rearrangement links TRBV10-2 to TRBJ1-3, with TRBD1 as a possible D gene (5 bases). The ends were cut back, 9 bases at V and 4 bases at J, with 22 bases in the middle. The CDR3 sequence is 16 residues long. From germline, CDR1 is WSHSY and CDR2 SAAADI. The CDR3 reads CARQHGWGPPGNTIYF. The DNA of the CDR3 is TGCGCCAGACAACACGGGTGGGGCCCTCCGGGAAACACCATATATTTT.

A single count supports this clone. This chain connects TRBV6-1 to TRBJ2-7, with D possibly matching TRBD2 (5 bases). The CDR3 has 16 residues. CDR1 and CDR2 from the germline V gene are MNHNS and SASEGT. Trimming took off 3 bases at V and 4 bases at J, with 19 bases between the two ends. For the CDR3, the DNA is TGTGCCAGCAGTGATGGGGATATATACGGGGTATACGAGCAGTACTTC. Protein: CASSDGDIYGVYEQYF.

This clone has at least ten counts. The chain carries TRBV4-1 and TRBJ2-3, with D possibly TRBD1 on 5 matching bases. This CDR3 is built from 13 residues. Germline CDR1 MGHRA, CDR2 YSYEKL. The V end lost 1 base, the J end lost 5 bases, and 7 bases lay between the germline ends. The CDR3 DNA reads TGCGCCAGCAGCCAAGGACAGCAAGATACGCAGTATTTT. Translating it yields CASSQGQQDTQYF.

The V call is TRBV11-2, the J call TRBJ2-7; a weak D match, TRBD1 (6 bases). Between the trimmed V and J ends, which lost 4 bases and 4 bases, there was a span of 17 bases. The V gene's germline CDR1 is SGHAT and CDR2 FQNNGV. The CDR3 loop spans 15 amino acids. CDR3: CASSSSHGTLYEQYF. The CDR3 region has the DNA TGTGCCAGCAGCTCATCCCATGGGACACTTTACGAGCAGTACTTC. The variable domain in full, with the rest retrieved from reference TRBV11-2 and TRBJ2-7, is EAGVAQSPRYKIIEKRQSVAFWCNPISGHATLYWYQQILGQGPKLLIQFQNNGVVDDSQLPKDRFSAERLKGVDSTLKIQPAKLEDSAVYLCASSSSHGTLYEQYFGPGTRLTVT.

V usage is TRBV19 and J usage is TRBJ1-5; D is possibly TRBD1 (6 bases). CDR1 is LNHDA, CDR2 SQIVND, per germline (reference sequence). The V and J ends lost 5 bases and 4 bases respectively, with 18 bases between them. The CDR3 is 16 amino acids. The CDR3, as DNA: TGTGCCAGTAGTCCAGGGCGGACAGAGCTTAATCAGCCCCAGCATTTT. Translation: CASSPGRTELNQPQHF.

The genes are TRBV11-2 and TRBJ2-7; TRBD2 aligns across 7 bases. Looked up from germline, CDR1 is SGHAT and CDR2 is FQNNGV. V lost 0 bases to trimming and J lost 5 bases; unmatched junction nucleotides: 1. This CDR3 spans 13 amino acids. CDR3 protein: CASSLDRGDEQYV. The CDR3 nucleotides are TGTGCCAGCAGCTTAGATCGGGGGGACGAGCAGTACGTC.

This chain uses TRBV12-3 or TRBV12-4 with TRBJ1-1; 8 bases match TRBD1. After removal of 6 bases from V and 5 bases from J, the junction contained 5 bases not matched to a gene. This CDR3 region has 13 residues. The CDR3 bases are TGTGCCAGCAGCCTTAGACAGGGGACTGAAGCTTTCTTT. It translates to CASSLRQGTEAFF.

CDR3 amino acids: CASSEWAGPGTEAFF. CDR3 sequence (DNA): TGCGCCAGCAGTGAGTGGGCGGGACCCGGCACTGAAGCTTTCTTT. The genes are TRBV10-2 and TRBJ1-1; D might be TRBD1 (5 bases). Trimming stripped 1 base from V and 4 bases from J, with 13 bases between. The CDR3 has 15 amino acids. The germline V gene has CDR1 WSHSY and CDR2 SAAADI.

This rearrangement joins TRBV6-5 to TRBJ2-7; 7 nucleotides agree with TRBD2. Germline lookup yields CDR1 MNHEY and CDR2 SVGAGI. V lost 7 bases, J lost 6 bases, and 9 bases stayed unmatched. This CDR3 has 13 residues. CDR3 DNA: TGTGCCAGCACCCGCGGGAGTTATGGCGAGCAGTACTTC. Translation: CASTRGSYGEQYF.

This rearrangement joins TRBV5-4 to TRBJ2-2; 9 bases align to TRBD2. Trimming removed 4 bases from V and 4 bases from J; junction bases left unmatched: 17. CDR3 length: 19 amino acids. In germline, CDR1 is SGHNT, CDR2 YYREEE (reference sequence). The chain's CDR3 is CASSPGTSTHLRGTGELFF. The CDR3 region has the DNA TGTGCCAGCAGCCCCGGGACTAGCACTCACCTTCGGGGCACCGGGGAGCTGTTTTTT.